Sequencing of this TCR beta chain was carried out in a study of Ad26.COV2.S vaccination and SARS-CoV-2 variants. The study's findings and limits: Spike-specific TCR breadth was greater in vaccine than placebo recipients. The TCR breadth and depth analyses may have produced an underestimate of total T cell responses.

The method was immunoSEQ multiplex PCR; TCRdb's version includes in-frame clones alone and lacks a portion of them. This table holds approximately 480,000 clones, around nine tenths found once. This clone was counted between two and nine times. The target antigen is unknown. Treatment given: approximately 18 received Ad26.COV2.S at low or high dose, single or two shots; about five received placebo; per-sample allocation not given. Collection of the samples took place on day 63 after the first injection of vaccine or placebo. Germline lookup yields CDR1 LGHNA and CDR2 YNFKEQ. V lost 1 base and J lost 4; bases outside the gene matches: 11. This CDR3 region has 17 residues.

The chain recombines TRBV4-2 with TRBJ2-7; 9 bases fit TRBD1. This receptor was identified in a person between 18 and 60 years old who received the Ad26.COV2.S COVID-19 vaccine or a placebo. The specimen was peripheral blood, collected in a trial of Ad26.COV2.S vaccine versus placebo. In DNA form, the CDR3 reads TGTGCCAGCAGCCAAGGTTCTCTGGGACAGGGAGGGTACGAGCAGTACTTC. Its translation: CASSQGSLGQGGYEQYF.